This T cell receptor beta chain was identified in a study of CD8 T cells in ankylosing spondylitis (dated by TCRdb to about 2017). Background on the whole study: The study profiled T cell receptor beta repertoires in healthy donors and ankylosing spondylitis patients to find disease-linked TCR variants. The whole study cohort included 95 to 130 healthy donors and 25 ankylosing spondylitis patients. Samples of peripheral blood were taken, and for ankylosing spondylitis patients, synovial fluid was collected as well. What the work shows at the level of the full study, not this receptor alone: Blood from ankylosing spondylitis patients appeared to be characterized by a TCR beta motif made up of seven or eight highly homologous amino acid variants. The disease-linked clones were reported as significantly enriched in matched synovial fluid samples from ankylosing spondylitis patients. The disease-linked clones showed a CD8+ phenotype and occurred at relatively low frequencies in peripheral blood. Some motif variants had previously been reported in the synovial fluid and blood of reactive arthritis patients, which suggests shared mechanisms of disease initiation.

This clonotype has a count of ten or more. The antigen it binds to is not known. No qualities accompany the bases; no much larger clone lies one base away. V lost 2 bases and J lost 1 base, and the count of bases not matched to a germline gene is 0. The CDR3 covers 14 residues, taking in both the cysteine and the phenylalanine. The CDR3 DNA has 42 bases and is translated from base 1. Per the germline V gene, MNHEY is the CDR1 and SVGAGI is the CDR2. Sequenced on an Illumina HiSeq 2500. TCR beta libraries were prepared by quantitative 5'-RACE with molecular barcodes. Processing in the source paper ran as follows. A new computational method, built on a probabilistic model of VDJ rearrangement, was used to identify disease-linked TCR variants. TCRdb reanalyzed the raw reads on its own, using fastp at Q25 for trimming and MiXCR for clone calling, and kept in-frame beta chains. When rows share a CDR3 protein, they turn into one entry using the most common DNA and genes. V and J calls and clone size were set by TCRdb, not the authors. The sample table records more than 250,000 distinct CDR3 sequences; 6.5% to 10% of these occur just once. The top ten clones comprise just over 14% of the sample.

The sample was blood, either unsorted or a sorted T cell fraction (not recorded which). The receptor was derived from a male donor with ankylosing spondylitis. The rearranged segments are TRBV6-5 and TRBJ1-1, with 8 middle bases fitting TRBD1. The CDR3 reads as follows: CASSYDRGNTEAFF. The DNA is TGTGCCAGCAGTTACGACAGGGGGAACACTGAAGCTTTCTTT.